The source of this TCR beta chain is a study of blood T cell repertoires in COVID-19. Study-wide background: Samples representing acute and convalescent COVID-19 were sourced from the United States, Italy and Spain. Nucleic acid was either cDNA or gDNA, and it came from T cells, B-cell-depleted T cells, or PBMCs.

Recovery among Cohort 3 donors was established by two negative PCRs, clearance, or symptom resolution. In germline, CDR1 is MDHEN, CDR2 SYDVKM. This CDR3 contains 15 residues. Trimming took 2 bases from V and 2 from J; bases not matched to a gene: 5. Original data processing: Amplification of reference gene primers provided the estimated nucleated cell counts. Generated by immunoSEQ multiplex PCR, the TCRdb table keeps only in-frame clones and is missing some. V and J calls and clone size follow that table, whereas D and trimming were derived from the DNA. This table holds over 200,000 clones, around 86% found once. This clone has at least ten counts.

This sequence joins TRBV28 and TRBJ2-7; the match to TRBD2 covers 8 bases. The TCR was taken from a man aged 18 to 29 who had recovered from COVID-19. Sequenced: PBMCs or T cells enriched from blood (not recorded which). CDR3 DNA sequence: TGTGCCAGCAGTTTAGCACGGGAGGGCCCCTACGAGCAGTACTTC. Translated, it gives CASSLAREGPYEQYF.